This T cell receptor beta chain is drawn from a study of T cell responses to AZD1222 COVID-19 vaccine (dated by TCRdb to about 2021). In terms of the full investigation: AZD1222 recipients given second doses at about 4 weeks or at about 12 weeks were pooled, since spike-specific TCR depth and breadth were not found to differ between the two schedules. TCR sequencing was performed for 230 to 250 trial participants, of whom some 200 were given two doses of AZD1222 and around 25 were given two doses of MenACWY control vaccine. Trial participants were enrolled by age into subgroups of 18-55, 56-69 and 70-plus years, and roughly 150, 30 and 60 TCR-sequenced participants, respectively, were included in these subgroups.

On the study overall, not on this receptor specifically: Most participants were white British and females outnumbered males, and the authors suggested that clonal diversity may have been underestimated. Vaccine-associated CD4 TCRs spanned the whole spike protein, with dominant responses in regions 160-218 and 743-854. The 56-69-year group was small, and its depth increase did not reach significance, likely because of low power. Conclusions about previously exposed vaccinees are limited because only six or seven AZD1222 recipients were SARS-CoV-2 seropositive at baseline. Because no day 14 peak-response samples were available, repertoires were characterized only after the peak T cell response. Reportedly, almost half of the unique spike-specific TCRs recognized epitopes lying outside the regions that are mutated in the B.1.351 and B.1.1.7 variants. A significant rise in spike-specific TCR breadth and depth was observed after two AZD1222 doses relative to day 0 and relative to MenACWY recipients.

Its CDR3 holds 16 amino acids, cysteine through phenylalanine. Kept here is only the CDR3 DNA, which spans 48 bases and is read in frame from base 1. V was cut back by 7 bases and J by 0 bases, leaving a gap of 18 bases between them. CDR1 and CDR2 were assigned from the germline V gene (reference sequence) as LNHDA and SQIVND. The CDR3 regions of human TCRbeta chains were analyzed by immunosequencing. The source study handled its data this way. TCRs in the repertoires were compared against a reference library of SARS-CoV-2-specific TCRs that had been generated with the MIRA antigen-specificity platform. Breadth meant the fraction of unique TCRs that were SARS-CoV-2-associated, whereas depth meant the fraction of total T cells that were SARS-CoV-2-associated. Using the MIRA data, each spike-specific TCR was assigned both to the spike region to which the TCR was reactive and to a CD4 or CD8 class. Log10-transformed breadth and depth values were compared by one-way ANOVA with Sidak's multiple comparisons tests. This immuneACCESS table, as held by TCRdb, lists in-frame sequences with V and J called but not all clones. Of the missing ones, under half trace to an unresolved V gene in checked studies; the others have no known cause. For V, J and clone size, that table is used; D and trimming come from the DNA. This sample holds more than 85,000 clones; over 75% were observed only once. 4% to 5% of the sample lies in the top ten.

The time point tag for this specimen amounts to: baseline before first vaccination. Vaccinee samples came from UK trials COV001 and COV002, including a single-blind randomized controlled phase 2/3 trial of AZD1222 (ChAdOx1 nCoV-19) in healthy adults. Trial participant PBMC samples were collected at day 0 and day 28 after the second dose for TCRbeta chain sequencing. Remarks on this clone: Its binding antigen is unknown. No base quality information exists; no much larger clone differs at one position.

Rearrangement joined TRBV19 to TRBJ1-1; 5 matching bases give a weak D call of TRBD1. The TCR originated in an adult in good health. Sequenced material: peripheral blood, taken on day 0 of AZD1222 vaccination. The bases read TGTGCCAGTACCGGGGGGAGCCGGGTCCTGAACACTGAAGCTTTCTTT. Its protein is CASTGGSRVLNTEAFF.